The 22 T cell receptor beta chains given below trace back to one sample, sequenced in a study of cytomegalovirus exposure and HLA in healthy donors. The PCR contained 60 Vbeta and 13 Jbeta primers. The table came from immunoSEQ multiplex PCR; TCRdb's copy has only in-frame clones and leaves some out. This sample has some 96,000 clones, with about 74% found just once. The specimen was PBMCs. The receptors originated from a female donor in good health and CMV-seronegative.

The chain employs TRBV19 and TRBJ2-1; 9 bases align to TRBD2. V dropped 5 bases and J dropped 7; count of bases not matched to a gene: 24. CDR3 length equals 20 residues. Looked up from germline, CDR1 is LNHDA and CDR2 is SQIVND (reference sequence). The CDR3 coding sequence is TGTGCCAGTAGTGCCCCACAGGGATTGACGGCGGGGGGGGTCTGGAATGAGCAGTTCTTC. Its protein product is CASSAPQGLTAGGVWNEQFF.

The chain uses TRBV4-1 and TRBJ1-2; 9 bases agree with TRBD1. CDR1 MGHRA and CDR2 YSYEKL come from the germline V gene. Trimming at V came to 1 base and at J to 8 bases, leaving 8 bases not matched to a gene. This CDR3 spans 15 amino acids. In DNA form, the CDR3 reads TGCGCCAGCAGCCAAGTCGGACAGGGGCGGGAAGGCTACACCTTC. The encoded protein is CASSQVGQGREGYTF.

This chain connects TRBV7-9 to TRBJ2-2; 7 bases line up with TRBD1. The CDR3 has 14 residues. CDR1 is SEHNR and CDR2 is FQNEAQ in the germline V gene (reference sequence). Trimming removed 4 bases from V and 6 bases from J; junction bases left unmatched: 5. The CDR3 DNA is TGTGCCAGCAGCTGGTCCCAGGGGGCCGGGGAGCTGTTTTTT. Translating gives CASSWSQGAGELFF.

The rearrangement uses TRBV30 and TRBJ1-4; tentative D call: TRBD1 (5 bases). This CDR3 comprises 14 residues. The germline gives CDR1 GTSNPN, CDR2 SVGIG (reference sequence). V lost 2 bases and J lost 6, with 13 bases in between. The CDR3 region is CAWSPGPSDEKLFF. CDR3 bases: TGTGCCTGGAGTCCAGGGCCTTCGGATGAAAAACTGTTTTTT. The variable domain in full, completed from reference TRBV30 and TRBJ1-4, reads SQTIHQWPATLVQPVGSPLSLECTVEGTSNPNLYWYRQAAGRGLQLLFYSVGIGQISSEVPQNLSASRPQDRQFILSSKKLLLSDSGFYLCAWSPGPSDEKLFFGSGTQLSVL.

This chain links TRBV7-9 with TRBJ1-5, with 7 bases lining up with TRBD1. Germline V gene sequence: CDR1 SEHNR, CDR2 FQNEAQ (reference sequence). Unmatched junction bases numbered 7, after V lost 7 bases and J lost 4 bases. CDR3 size: 14 residues. CDR3 residues: CASTTGTANQPQHF. The CDR3 DNA reads TGTGCCAGCACTACGGGGACAGCGAATCAGCCCCAGCATTTT. The whole variable domain, filled in from reference TRBV7-9 and TRBJ1-5, reads DTGVSQNPRHKITKRGQNVTFRCDPISEHNRLYWYRQTLGQGPEFLTYFQNEAQLEKSRLLSDRFSAERPKGSFSTLEIQRTEQGDSAMYLCASTTGTANQPQHFGDGTRLSIL.

The sample holds a few counts of this clone. This sequence joins TRBV20-1 and TRBJ1-1; D is unclear. Per the germline V gene, CDR1 is DFQATT and CDR2 is SNEGSKA (reference sequence). This CDR3 has 10 residues. The ends were cut back, 0 bases at V and 7 bases at J, with 3 bases in the middle. CDR3 protein: CSARDNEAFF. CDR3 sequence (DNA): TGCAGTGCTAGAGATAATGAAGCTTTCTTT.

This chain connects TRBV29-1 to TRBJ2-7, with 9 bases lining up with TRBD1. The germline CDR1 and CDR2 sequences are SQVTM and ANQGSEA. The ends lost 6 bases at V and 0 bases at J; junction bases unmatched: 9. There are 15 residues in the CDR3. The CDR3 region is CSVDTGQGFSYEQYF. The CDR3 DNA follows: TGCAGCGTAGATACTGGACAGGGGTTCTCCTACGAGCAGTACTTC.

CDR3 nucleotides: TGTGCCACCAGTAGCAGGGGGATGGGGTATTACGAGCAGTACTTC. Amino acid sequence: CATSSRGMGYYEQYF. The chain is built from TRBV15 and TRBJ2-7; 7 bases fit TRBD1. Per germline, CDR1 LNHNV and CDR2 YYDKDF (reference sequence). Germline trimming cut 6 bases from V and 4 bases from J; bases unmatched to any gene: 12. This CDR3 has 15 amino acids.

This chain connects TRBV5-4 to TRBJ2-2; D is perhaps TRBD1 (6 bases). Per germline, CDR1 SGHNT and CDR2 YYREEE (reference sequence). The germline V and J ends were trimmed by 4 bases and 4 bases, with 14 bases remaining between them. The CDR3 covers 15 residues. The CDR3 is CASSPPQGSTGELFF. The CDR3 nucleotides are TGTGCCAGCAGCCCCCCCCAGGGGAGCACCGGGGAGCTGTTTTTT.

DNA of the CDR3: TGTGCCAGCAGAGCCGGGACAAAGAACAATCAGCCCCAGCATTTT. This sequence encodes CASRAGTKNNQPQHF. The chain couples TRBV9 to TRBJ1-5, with D possibly matching TRBD1 (6 bases). From germline, CDR1 is SGDLS and CDR2 YYNGEE. The CDR3 totals 15 residues. Trimming took 5 bases from V and 3 from J, leaving 15 bases between them.

The V call is TRBV4-3, the J call TRBJ1-1; weak D call: TRBD1 (6 bases). This CDR3 contains 16 residues. Looked up from germline, CDR1 is LGHNA and CDR2 is YSLEER. With 2 bases removed from V and 5 bases from J, the gap between germline ends came to 18 bases. The CDR3 nucleotides read TGCGCCAGCAGCCAACTTACCGACAGGCTAGGAACTGAAGCTTTCTTT. The encoded protein is CASSQLTDRLGTEAFF.

The chain employs TRBV28 and TRBJ1-5; TRBD1 matches 8 bases. Trimming at V came to 8 bases and at J to 1 base, leaving 4 bases not matched to a gene. The CDR3 is 14 amino acids. Germline assignment: CDR1 MDHEN and CDR2 SYDVKM. The CDR3 spells CASLRDRSNQPQHF. The CDR3 coding sequence is TGTGCCAGCCTTCGGGACAGGAGCAATCAGCCCCAGCATTTT.

This chain links TRBV5-1 with TRBJ1-1; 8 nucleotides match TRBD1. The CDR3 consists of 13 residues. Unmatched junction bases numbered 15, after V lost 6 bases and J lost 14 bases. Germline V gives CDR1 SGHRS, CDR2 YFSETQ. CDR3 region: CASTYGQGNLHFF. CDR3 in DNA: TGCGCCAGCACCTACGGACAGGGAAATCTACACTTCTTT.

The rearrangement links TRBV18 to TRBJ1-2; 8 nucleotides match TRBD1. Germline lookup yields CDR1 KGHSH and CDR2 LQKENI. The CDR3 loop spans 17 amino acids. The trim removed 3 bases at V and 0 bases at J, leaving 9 bases unmatched. In DNA form, the CDR3 reads TGTGCCAGCTCACCGGGGACAGGCGATAATACTAACTATGGCTACACCTTC. Its protein is CASSPGTGDNTNYGYTF.

The CDR3: CASSVHRGLVVEQFF. The CDR3 DNA reads as TGTGCCAGCAGCGTCCACAGGGGATTGGTGGTCGAGCAGTTCTTC. The rearrangement uses TRBV9 and TRBJ2-1, with 7 positions matching TRBD1. There are 15 residues in the CDR3. V shed 2 bases, J shed 10 bases, and the junction held 12 bases outside the gene matches. Looked up from germline, CDR1 is SGDLS and CDR2 is YYNGEE.

Here the CDR3 DNA reads TGTGCCACTCACAATTCCGGGACAGCCTACGAGCAGTACTTC. It yields the protein CATHNSGTAYEQYF. V is TRBV28 and J is TRBJ2-7; 7 bases are a match to TRBD1. The CDR3 loop spans 14 amino acids. Per germline, CDR1 MDHEN and CDR2 SYDVKM. V shed 10 bases, J shed 2 bases, and the junction held 11 bases outside the gene matches.

The chain couples TRBV7-3 to TRBJ2-3, with 8 bases fitting TRBD2. Germline CDR1 reads SGHTA; CDR2 reads FQGTGA. V was pared by 3 bases and J by 5 bases, with 7 bases of the junction left unmatched. The length of the CDR3 is 15 residues. The CDR3: CASSFRAGARDTQYF. For the CDR3, the DNA is TGTGCCAGCAGCTTTAGAGCGGGAGCCAGAGATACGCAGTATTTT.

This clone came up a few times. V gene TRBV10-3 combines with J gene TRBJ1-2, with TRBD1 matching over 9 bases. Germline V gives CDR1 ENHRY, CDR2 SYGVKD. V lost 6 bases, J lost 4 bases, and 15 bases stayed unmatched. This CDR3 has 17 residues. CDR3 amino acids: CAISQAPGTGKTYGYTF. In DNA form, the CDR3 reads TGTGCCATCAGCCAAGCGCCGGGGACAGGGAAAACCTATGGCTACACCTTC.

J is TRBJ2-3 and V is TRBV11-3; 8 positions agree with TRBD2. The CDR3 is 13 residues long. CDR1 is SGHNT, CDR2 YENEEA, per germline. Unmatched junction bases numbered 5, after V lost 8 bases and J lost 4 bases. The CDR3 sequence: CASGAGVADTQYF. The CDR3 bases are TGTGCCAGCGGAGCGGGAGTGGCAGATACGCAGTATTTT.

This rearrangement joins TRBV5-6 to TRBJ2-7, with D possibly being TRBD2 (6 bases). The CDR3 totals 13 residues. Germline V gives CDR1 SGHDT, CDR2 YYEEEE. V was shortened by 5 bases and J by 2 bases, with 11 bases between the two germline ends. This CDR3 is CASSSGFAYEQYF. The DNA for the CDR3 is TGTGCCAGCAGTAGCGGTTTCGCCTACGAGCAGTACTTC.

This chain links TRBV6-5 with TRBJ2-7; the D is unclear. This CDR3 region has 13 residues. Trimming shortened V by 6 bases and J by 2 bases, and 11 bases separated the two germline ends. The germline V gene has CDR1 MNHEY and CDR2 SVGAGI. The CDR3 nucleotides read TGTGCCAGCAGGCAGGCAATGACCTACGAGCAGTACTTC. Translated, it gives CASRQAMTYEQYF.

The chain is built from TRBV14 and TRBJ2-3; 8 bases match TRBD1. The CDR3 runs 16 residues. With V trimmed by 3 bases and J by 8 bases, 13 bases remained unmatched. Germline CDR1 reads SGHDN; CDR2 reads FVKESK. The CDR3 is CASSHQRTGTVGTQYF. As DNA, the CDR3 is TGTGCCAGCAGCCACCAGAGGACAGGGACCGTAGGTACGCAGTATTTT.